Listed below are T cell receptor beta chains from one sample, sequenced in a study of human T cells and chemical hapten exposure. A single record per CDR3 protein comes from TCRdb applying MiXCR to the RACE reads. The repertoire holds roughly 380,000 distinct CDR3 sequences, with roughly 5% as singletons. The specimen was whole blood, collected in connection with sensitization to the hapten diphenylcyclopropenone (DPC). The origin of the receptors is a woman aged 45-60 years with alopecia areata. Some clones in this sample may be carry-over from other donors' samples. The CDR3 runs from the conserved cysteine through the conserved F or W. The order of the fields is CDR3 protein, V gene, J gene.

CASSLAVGEPQHF	TRBV5-1	TRBJ1-5
CASSLVLQSSYNEQFF	TRBV27	TRBJ2-1
CASSAGLGGRDEQFF	TRBV5-1	TRBJ2-1
CASSPGRILEAFF	TRBV28	TRBJ1-1
CSADGRGTDTQYF	TRBV20-1	TRBJ2-3
CASSGLPGEYEQYF	TRBV6-1	TRBJ2-7
CASSWRDEQYF	TRBV28	TRBJ2-7
CASSPQRGTGELFF	TRBV7-7	TRBJ2-2
CASSFEGTSGRQAFF	TRBV7-2	TRBJ1-1
CASSRGGQGTYEQYF	TRBV6-6	TRBJ2-7